A single sample is the source of the 32 T cell receptor beta chains below, sequenced in a study of blood T cell repertoires in COVID-19. Method: immunoSEQ multiplex PCR; TCRdb's copy keeps in-frame clones and lacks some. The table lists about 190,000 clones, around four fifths of them singletons. Material for sequencing was peripheral blood. Every receptor here comes from a woman of 80 years or more with active or convalescent COVID-19.

This chain links TRBV24-1 with TRBJ2-3; D gene unclear. Germline V gene data show CDR1 as KGHDR and CDR2 as SFDVKD. The germline V and J ends were trimmed by 4 bases and 1 base, with 8 bases remaining between them. This CDR3 is 14 amino acids long. The CDR3 region has the DNA TGTGCCACCAGTGACGCACCGGGCACAGATACGCAGTATTTT. This encodes CATSDAPGTDTQYF.

In its sample, this clone was seen once. This chain joins TRBV18 and TRBJ1-6; 8 nucleotides align to TRBD1. Germline V gene sequence: CDR1 KGHSH, CDR2 LQKENI. The V segment lost 5 bases and the J segment 8 bases; nucleotides outside the gene matches: 8. This CDR3 region has 15 residues. The CDR3 protein is CASSGGQAGHSPLHF. The CDR3 DNA reads TGTGCCAGCTCAGGGGGACAGGCTGGTCATTCACCCCTCCACTTT. The variable domain in full, with the rest retrieved from reference TRBV18 and TRBJ1-6, is NAGVMQNPRHLVRRRGQEARLRCSPMKGHSHVYWYRQLPEEGLKFMVYLQKENIIDESGMPKERFSAEFPKEGPSILRIQQVVRGDSAAYFCASSGGQAGHSPLHFGNGTRLTVT.

This chain links TRBV3-1 (or the pseudogene TRBV3-2) with TRBJ1-6; 7 positions match TRBD1. Germline trimming cut 0 bases from V and 11 bases from J; bases unmatched to any gene: 4. The germline V gene encodes CDR1 LGHDT and CDR2 YNNKEL (reference sequence). The CDR3 runs 14 residues. The CDR3 bases are TGTGCCAGCAGCCAAGAGACAGGGAGGACACCCCTCCACTTT. Protein product: CASSQETGRTPLHF.

The gene calls are TRBV4-2 and TRBJ1-2; 10 positions match TRBD1. Germline loops: CDR1 LGHNA, CDR2 YNFKEQ. The ends lost 0 bases at V and 6 bases at J; junction bases unmatched: 1. The CDR3 has 14 amino acids. The CDR3 DNA is TGTGCCAGCAGCCAAGAAGGGACAGGGGATGGCTACACCTTC. Protein sequence: CASSQEGTGDGYTF.

CDR3 bases: TGTGCCAGCAGTGCTCAGGGAAACACCATATATTTT. Amino acid sequence: CASSAQGNTIYF. This chain connects TRBV25-1 to TRBJ1-3; D not certain. CDR3 size: 12 residues. V shed 4 bases and J shed 4 bases, with 5 bases lying between them. Germline V CDR1 and CDR2: MGHDK, SYGVNS.

This chain links TRBV5-5 with TRBJ1-4; maybe TRBD1 (5 bases). Looked up from germline, CDR1 is SGHKS and CDR2 is YYEKEE (reference sequence). CDR3 length: 14 amino acids. V lost 3 bases and J 10 bases, leaving 16 bases between the germline ends. For the CDR3, the DNA is TGTGCCAGCAGCTCCGGACAAACAAACGGAAAACTGTTTTTT. This sequence encodes CASSSGQTNGKLFF. The complete variable domain, with remaining parts taken from reference TRBV5-5 and TRBJ1-4, reads DAGVTQSPTHLIKTRGQQVTLRCSPISGHKSVSWYQQVLGQGPQFIFQYYEKEERGRGNFPDRFSARQFPNYSSELNVNALLLGDSALYLCASSSGQTNGKLFFGSGTQLSVL.

V gene TRBV6-2 or TRBV6-3 combines with J gene TRBJ2-1; 11 nucleotides line up with TRBD2. The CDR3 contains 18 residues. CDR1 is MNHEY and CDR2 is SVGEGT in the germline V gene. Trimming cost V 5 bases and J 4 bases; bases outside gene matches: 13. The chain's CDR3 is CASSHNPGTSGLYNEQFF. In DNA, the CDR3 is TGTGCCAGCAGTCATAATCCCGGGACTAGCGGACTTTACAATGAGCAGTTCTTC.

This chain connects TRBV19 to TRBJ2-2, with D perhaps matching TRBD1 (6 bases). Germline V gives CDR1 LNHDA, CDR2 SQIVND (reference sequence). The CDR3 spans 17 residues. V lost 0 bases and J 5 bases, leaving 16 bases between the germline ends. The CDR3 protein is CASSIDNRASGTGELFF. The CDR3 region has the DNA TGTGCCAGTAGTATAGACAACAGGGCTTCGGGTACCGGGGAGCTGTTTTTT.

V usage is TRBV7-9 and J usage is TRBJ2-5, with TRBD2 as a possible D gene (5 bases). This CDR3 contains 15 residues. With 5 bases removed from V and 5 bases from J, the gap between germline ends came to 18 bases. The germline V gene has CDR1 SEHNR and CDR2 FQNEAQ (reference sequence). The CDR3 loop is CASSRPSGSAETQYF. The DNA of the CDR3 is TGTGCCAGCAGCCGACCCTCGGGGTCCGCCGAGACCCAGTACTTC.

V is TRBV2 and J is TRBJ2-7; 9 nucleotides agree with TRBD1. Germline loops: CDR1 SNHLY, CDR2 FYNNEI. The length of the CDR3 is 14 residues. V trimming: 8 bases; J trimming: 3 bases; junction bases outside the gene matches: 8. CDR3 coding DNA: TGTGCCAGCTCCCAGGGACAGGGTGTCTACGAGCAGTACTTC. This encodes CASSQGQGVYEQYF.

The genes are TRBV21-1 and TRBJ2-6; the table's D gene call, TRBD2, was not cross checked with the DNA. TRBV21-1 is labeled a pseudogene. CDR3 length: 20 residues. CDR3 DNA: TGTGCCAGCAGCAAAGGGATCGAGGTGAGAAGTGTGTCTGGGGCCAACGTCCTGACTTTC. This translates into CASSKGIEVRSVSGANVLTF.

V and J are TRBV18 and TRBJ1-3, with 8 bases that match TRBD1. Germline V lookup: CDR1 KGHSH, CDR2 LQKENI. J was trimmed by 0 bases and V by 1 base; bases with no gene match: 5. CDR3 length: 17 amino acids. The CDR3 loop reads CASSPRGQGDSGNTIYF. The CDR3 nucleotides are TGTGCCAGCTCACCACGTGGACAGGGCGACTCTGGAAACACCATATATTTT.

The chain joins TRBV5-4 to TRBJ1-2; 7 nucleotides line up with TRBD1. Germline trimming cut 4 bases from V and 7 bases from J; bases unmatched to any gene: 10. There are 14 residues in the CDR3. The V gene's germline CDR1 is SGHNT and CDR2 YYREEE (reference sequence). The CDR3 loop is CASSPDRVIRGYTF. CDR3 nucleotides: TGTGCCAGCAGCCCCGACAGGGTCATTCGTGGCTACACCTTC.

The chain has TRBV4-2 and TRBJ2-2; D is unresolved. The CDR3 length is 16 residues. V was cut by 2 bases and J by 0 bases, with 10 bases left in between. Germline V gene lookup returns CDR1 LGHNA and CDR2 YNFKEQ. CDR3: CASSQSFSSNTGELFF. The CDR3 bases are TGTGCCAGCAGCCAATCTTTCAGTTCGAACACCGGGGAGCTGTTTTTT.

This chain links TRBV4-1 with TRBJ1-2, with D unclear. Between the trimmed V and J ends, which lost 0 bases and 4 bases, there was a span of 12 bases. This CDR3 has 15 amino acids. From germline, CDR1 is MGHRA and CDR2 YSYEKL. CDR3 amino acids: CASSQDLRVPYGYTF. CDR3 bases: TGCGCCAGCAGCCAAGATTTGAGGGTGCCCTATGGCTACACCTTC.

J is TRBJ1-2 and V is TRBV5-1, with D possibly TRBD1 on 6 matching bases. V was clipped by 2 bases and J by 6 bases, with 11 bases between them. The germline gives CDR1 SGHRS, CDR2 YFSETQ. The length of the CDR3 is 13 residues. CDR3 DNA sequence: TGCGCCAGCAGCTTTGGGACAAATAATGGCTACACCTTC. This encodes CASSFGTNNGYTF.

There are many counts of this clone. This sequence joins TRBV5-4 and TRBJ1-2, with 10 bases matching TRBD1. Germline V gene lookup returns CDR1 SGHNT and CDR2 YYREEE (reference sequence). This CDR3 spans 15 amino acids. Unmatched junction bases numbered 5, after V lost 4 bases and J lost 2 bases. The CDR3 coding sequence is TGTGCCAGCAGCCGACAGGGGGCGCAAAACTATGGCTACACCTTC. Its translation is CASSRQGAQNYGYTF.

This chain connects TRBV18 to TRBJ2-7; TRBD1 might be the D (6 bases). This CDR3 comprises 14 residues. Between the trimmed V and J ends, which lost 7 bases and 0 bases, there was a span of 13 bases. Germline V lookup: CDR1 KGHSH, CDR2 LQKENI. CDR3 DNA: TGTGCCAGCTTATCCGACAGGAGCTCCTACGAGCAGTACTTC. Its translation: CASLSDRSSYEQYF.

The chain employs TRBV5-4 and TRBJ2-3; TRBD1 agrees at 8 bases. V gave up 1 base and J gave up 4 bases; unmatched junction bases: 5. The germline V gene encodes CDR1 SGHNT and CDR2 YYREEE (reference sequence). CDR3 size: 15 residues. The CDR3 DNA follows: TGTGCCAGCAGCTTGCGGCAGGGGGCACCAGATACGCAGTATTTT. Translating gives CASSLRQGAPDTQYF.

The CDR3 sequence is CASSAGVQPQHF. The CDR3 DNA sequence: TGTGCCAGCTCGGCGGGGGTTCAGCCCCAGCATTTT. This rearrangement joins TRBV28 to TRBJ1-5, with D perhaps TRBD1 (5 bases). The V gene lost 8 bases and the J gene lost 6 bases, with 11 bases spanning the gap. The CDR3 contains 12 residues. Germline values: CDR1 MDHEN, CDR2 SYDVKM.

The chain couples TRBV5-4 to TRBJ1-2, with D perhaps TRBD1 (5 bases). V lost 1 base and J lost 3, with 10 bases in between. This CDR3 is built from 14 residues. Germline values: CDR1 SGHNT, CDR2 YYREEE (reference sequence). The CDR3 is CASSLSRGDYGYTF. For the CDR3, the DNA is TGTGCCAGCAGCTTGTCTAGGGGTGACTATGGCTACACCTTC.

The chain couples TRBV5-1 to TRBJ1-1, with D maybe TRBD1 (6 bases). Germline CDR1 is SGHRS and CDR2 is YFSETQ. V gave up 0 bases and J gave up 6 bases, with 12 bases separating them. The CDR3 is 14 residues long. CDR3: CASSLAQGLAEAFF. The CDR3 region has the DNA TGCGCCAGCAGCTTGGCTCAGGGGCTGGCTGAAGCTTTCTTT.

V and J are TRBV7-9 and TRBJ1-2; 9 nucleotides match TRBD1. The germline V gene has CDR1 SEHNR and CDR2 FQNEAQ (reference sequence). CDR3 length: 15 residues. V lost 6 bases, J lost 3 bases, and 8 bases stayed unmatched. The CDR3, as DNA: TGTGCCAGCAGTCCCCGTCGGGACAGGGACTATGGCTACACCTTC. Its translation is CASSPRRDRDYGYTF.

The gene calls are TRBV4-2 and TRBJ1-2, with D hard to call. Germline assignment: CDR1 LGHNA and CDR2 YNFKEQ. CDR3 length: 16 residues. Between the trimmed V and J ends, which lost 1 base and 4 bases, there was a span of 16 bases. Here the CDR3 DNA reads TGTGCCAGCAGCCAAGGAATAAGCGGTAATTCCTATGGCTACACCTTC. Translating gives CASSQGISGNSYGYTF.

The count of this clone is one. V and J are TRBV13 and TRBJ1-2; 9 bases match TRBD1. This CDR3 spans 14 amino acids. CDR1 PRHDT and CDR2 FYEKMQ come from the germline V gene (reference sequence). V gave up 4 bases and J gave up 7 bases; unmatched junction bases: 7. The CDR3 coding sequence is TGTGCCAGCAGCTCGGGGGACAGGGTCTCTGGCTACACCTTC. As protein: CASSSGDRVSGYTF.

A word on this clone: This same CDR3 is encoded by further DNA sequences in the sample. The chain carries TRBV24-1 and TRBJ2-3, with unresolved D. Per germline, CDR1 KGHDR and CDR2 SFDVKD. This CDR3 region has 13 residues. V gave up 0 bases and J gave up 3 bases, with 3 bases separating them. This chain's CDR3 is CATSDLLTDTQYF. The CDR3 nucleotides read TGTGCCACCAGTGATTTGCTAACAGATACGCAGTATTTT.

CDR3 nucleotide sequence: TGCGCCAGCAGTGAGACGACTAGCGGGGGGGCTCGAGCCAAAAACATTCAGTACTTC. Its translation: CASSETTSGGARAKNIQYF. V and J are TRBV10-1 and TRBJ2-4, with 14 bases lining up with TRBD2. The CDR3 is 19 residues long. Trimming removed 2 bases from V and 0 bases from J; junction bases left unmatched: 6. The germline CDR1 and CDR2 sequences are WNHNN and SYGVQD (reference sequence).

The chain carries TRBV3-1 (or the pseudogene TRBV3-2) and TRBJ1-3; D perhaps matches TRBD1 (5 bases). The CDR3 has 18 amino acids. CDR1 is LGHDT and CDR2 is YNNKEL in the germline V gene (reference sequence). With 0 bases removed from V and 1 base from J, the gap between germline ends came to 16 bases. The CDR3 loop reads CASSQDSYRRLSGNTIYF. The CDR3 region has the DNA TGTGCCAGCAGCCAAGACAGTTACAGGCGCCTATCTGGAAACACCATATATTTT.

V gene TRBV28 combines with J gene TRBJ1-1, with D maybe TRBD1 (5 bases). CDR3 length equals 14 residues. The ends were cut back, 5 bases at V and 4 bases at J, with 14 bases in the middle. The germline V gene has CDR1 MDHEN and CDR2 SYDVKM. CDR3 DNA sequence: TGTGCCAGCAGTCCTGGACAAAGGAGCACTGAAGCTTTCTTT. It is translated as CASSPGQRSTEAFF.

The chain combines TRBV27 with TRBJ1-4, with 9 bases fitting TRBD1. The V gene end was trimmed by 6 bases and the J gene end by 6 bases; junction bases not matched to a gene: 2. Germline lookup yields CDR1 MNHEY and CDR2 SMNVEV (reference sequence). The CDR3 length is 13 residues. For the CDR3, the DNA is TGTGCCAGCAGCCGGGACAGGGATGAAAAACTGTTTTTT. This sequence encodes CASSRDRDEKLFF.

The CDR3 coding sequence is TGCGCCAGCAGCTCCAAGGGGGCTGGCACAGATACGCAGTATTTT. Encoded protein: CASSSKGAGTDTQYF. This chain links TRBV5-1 with TRBJ2-3, with TRBD1 matching 7 bases. V lost 3 bases, J lost 1 base, and 5 bases stayed unmatched. Per the germline V gene, CDR1 is SGHRS and CDR2 is YFSETQ. CDR3 length: 15 residues.

The chain carries TRBV28 and TRBJ2-1; no reliable D call. CDR3 size: 14 residues. CDR1 is MDHEN, CDR2 SYDVKM, per germline. The V end lost 5 bases, the J end lost 4 bases, and 12 bases lay between the germline ends. The CDR3 DNA reads as TGTGCCAGCAGTCCCTCCGACTTGTACAATGAGCAGTTCTTC. Translation: CASSPSDLYNEQFF.